One and the same sample provided the 21 T cell receptor beta chains below, sequenced in a study of a mutant IDH1 vaccine in newly diagnosed glioma. Documented time point: week 11, during vaccination. Mutant IDH1 20-mer peptide, at 300 ug, made up each vaccine dose, with topical imiquimod. Measured with immunoSEQ multiplex PCR; TCRdb has only the in-frame clones, and not every one. The sample consists of about 36,000 clones, roughly 80% of them appearing once. Their antigen targets remain unknown. Sequenced material: peripheral blood mononuclear cells (PBMCs), taken from a glioma patient whose treatment included an IDH1 peptide vaccine. These TCRs come from a woman under 40 with glioma. Some clones in this sample may be carry-over from other donors' samples.

The rearrangement links TRBV6-1 to TRBJ1-3; D uncertain. Germline V gene lookup returns CDR1 MNHNS and CDR2 SASEGT. Trimming cost V 0 bases and J 4 bases, with 7 bases left between them. The CDR3 is 14 residues long. The CDR3 loop reads CASSEARWGNTIYF. CDR3 coding DNA: TGTGCCAGCAGTGAAGCTAGGTGGGGAAACACCATATATTTT.

As for this clone: Other nucleotide sequences from this sample produce the same CDR3. The rearrangement joins TRBV25-1 to TRBJ1-1; D unclear. Trimming took off 3 bases at V and 1 base at J, with 9 bases between the two ends. CDR1 MGHDK and CDR2 SYGVNS come from the germline V gene. This CDR3 comprises 14 residues. This CDR3 is CASSDPRGNTEAFF. In DNA, the CDR3 is TGTGCCAGCAGTGACCCCCGGGGGAACACTGAAGCTTTCTTT.

This clone has only a few counts. The chain uses TRBV7-9 and TRBJ1-1; D ambiguous. This CDR3 is built from 18 residues. The V gene's germline CDR1 is SEHNR and CDR2 FQNEAQ (reference sequence). Trimming removed 0 bases from V and 4 bases from J, with 21 bases in between. The DNA of the CDR3 is TGTGCCAGCAGCTTAGCTCTGCTATATAGGAGCCGGCCCACTGAAGCTTTCTTT. The encoded protein is CASSLALLYRSRPTEAFF.

The CDR3: CASSLVIYEQYF. CDR3 bases: TGTGCCAGCAGCTTGGTTATCTACGAGCAGTACTTC. The chain links TRBV7-9 to TRBJ2-7; D not certain. The CDR3 consists of 12 residues. V shed 3 bases and J shed 3 bases, with 6 bases lying between them. In germline, CDR1 is SEHNR, CDR2 FQNEAQ (reference sequence).

The chain links TRBV27 to TRBJ1-1; possible D gene TRBD1, 5 bases. Germline lookup yields CDR1 MNHEY and CDR2 SMNVEV (reference sequence). V lost 5 bases and J 3 bases, leaving 19 bases between the germline ends. This CDR3 spans 16 amino acids. The CDR3 DNA sequence: TGTGCCAGCAGTCCCCGAAGGGGATGGGAGGACACTGAAGCTTTCTTT. It codes for CASSPRRGWEDTEAFF.

The rearrangement uses TRBV7-2 and TRBJ2-7; 9 bases align to TRBD1. V shed 1 base and J 4 bases; nucleotides not matched to a gene: 11. Germline CDR1 SGHTA, CDR2 FQGNSA. There are 17 residues in the CDR3. The CDR3: CASSLGRQGVNSYEQYF. Here the CDR3 DNA reads TGTGCCAGCAGCTTAGGGCGACAGGGGGTAAATAGTTACGAGCAGTACTTC.

The V gene is TRBV30, the J gene TRBJ2-6; D remains unclear. Trimming shortened V by 1 base and J by 0 bases, and 10 bases separated the two germline ends. CDR3 size: 16 residues. The germline gives CDR1 GTSNPN, CDR2 SVGIG (reference sequence). The CDR3 here is CAWSEFGVSGANVLTF. The CDR3 DNA sequence: TGTGCCTGGAGTGAGTTTGGGGTCTCTGGGGCCAACGTCCTGACTTTC.

The rearrangement uses TRBV18 and TRBJ1-1; 7 bases are shared with TRBD1. Looked up from germline, CDR1 is KGHSH and CDR2 is LQKENI. The V and J ends lost 3 bases and 3 bases, in that order; junction bases with no gene match: 7. The CDR3 totals 15 residues. Here the CDR3 DNA reads TGTGCCAGCTCACCCCCTGGCAGGGGGGACACTGAAGCTTTCTTT. It specifies CASSPPGRGDTEAFF.

V and J are TRBV7-9 and TRBJ2-5, with 9 bases lining up with TRBD1. This CDR3 region has 14 residues. Trimming cost V 4 bases and J 4 bases; bases outside gene matches: 4. The germline V gene has CDR1 SEHNR and CDR2 FQNEAQ (reference sequence). CDR3 region: CASSYLDRGETQYF. Here the CDR3 DNA reads TGTGCCAGCAGCTACCTGGACAGGGGAGAGACCCAGTACTTC.

The chain carries TRBV30 and TRBJ2-7; 8 nucleotides agree with TRBD1. The J segment lost 4 bases and the V segment lost 0 bases, leaving 2 bases of the junction unmatched. The CDR3 sequence is 13 residues long. The germline V gene encodes CDR1 GTSNPN and CDR2 SVGIG (reference sequence). The CDR3: CAWSVTGGYEQYF. CDR3 coding DNA: TGTGCCTGGAGTGTAACAGGGGGGTACGAGCAGTACTTC. The entire variable domain, with the rest obtained from reference TRBV30 and TRBJ2-7, is as follows: SQTIHQWPATLVQPVGSPLSLECTVEGTSNPNLYWYRQAAGRGLQLLFYSVGIGQISSEVPQNLSASRPQDRQFILSSKKLLLSDSGFYLCAWSVTGGYEQYFGPGTRLTVT.

This clone came up a few times. The chain employs TRBV5-4 and TRBJ2-2; D unresolved. V lost 0 bases and J lost 2, with 5 bases in between. The CDR3 has 14 amino acids. In germline, CDR1 is SGHNT, CDR2 YYREEE (reference sequence). The CDR3 DNA reads as TGTGCCAGCAGCTTGGACTTCAACACCGGGGAGCTGTTTTTT. Translating it yields CASSLDFNTGELFF. The full variable domain, rest sourced from reference TRBV5-4 and TRBJ2-2, is ETGVTQSPTHLIKTRGQQVTLRCSSQSGHNTVSWYQQALGQGPQFIFQYYREEENGRGNFPPRFSGLQFPNYSSELNVNALELDDSALYLCASSLDFNTGELFFGEGSRLTVL.

This sequence joins TRBV7-6 and TRBJ1-3; TRBD1 matches 7 bases. This CDR3 region has 18 residues. V shed 5 bases and J 0 bases; nucleotides not matched to a gene: 13. Germline V gene data show CDR1 as SGHVS and CDR2 as FNYEAQ. In nucleotides, the CDR3 is TGTGCCAGCAGCCCTACCAGGACAGGCACTCCCTCTGGAAACACCATATATTTT. Encoded protein: CASSPTRTGTPSGNTIYF.

V gene TRBV9 combines with J gene TRBJ1-2; D is perhaps TRBD1 (5 bases). The CDR3 has 13 residues. Deletions cut 3 bases from V and 5 bases from J, with 11 bases between. CDR1 is SGDLS, CDR2 YYNGEE, per germline. The CDR3: CASSASTDYGYTF. The DNA for the CDR3 is TGTGCCAGCAGCGCGTCGACAGATTATGGCTACACCTTC.

The chain is built from TRBV29-1 and TRBJ1-2; D is ambiguous. The CDR3 has 11 residues. Germline V gene lookup returns CDR1 SQVTM and CDR2 ANQGSEA. As DNA, the CDR3 is TGCTCCTCCAGGTACCTCTATGGCTACACCTTC. As protein: CSSRYLYGYTF.

The J gene is TRBJ1-3, the V gene TRBV13; TRBD1 might be the D (5 bases). The CDR3 spans 12 residues. From germline, CDR1 is PRHDT and CDR2 FYEKMQ (reference sequence). Trimming removed 4 bases from V and 7 bases from J, with 8 bases in between. The CDR3 protein is CASSSRVNTIYF. The CDR3 DNA reads as TGTGCCAGCAGCTCCAGGGTGAACACCATATATTTT. The full variable domain, with the rest looked up from reference TRBV13 and TRBJ1-3, is AAGVIQSPRHLIKEKRETATLKCYPIPRHDTVYWYQQGPGQDPQFLISFYEKMQSDKGSIPDRFSAQQFSDYHSELNMSSLELGDSALYFCASSSRVNTIYFGEGSWLTVV.

The table lists this clone with a few counts. Likely a read error: the CDR3 ends without its conserved phenylalanine or tryptophan. Because the CDR3's place on the DNA is in doubt, the DNA is left out and the CDR3 is given as listed by TCRdb. The chain uses TRBV11-2 and TRBJ2-7; the table gives TRBD2 as D, unverified against the DNA. CDR1 and CDR2 from the germline V gene are SGHAT and FQNNGV. A total of 12 residues make up the CDR3, ends included. The CDR3 sequence: CASSPGAGLASS.

The chain carries TRBV19 and TRBJ2-3; 11 bases are shared with TRBD1. V gave up 7 bases and J gave up 5 bases; unmatched junction bases: 5. Per germline, CDR1 LNHDA and CDR2 SQIVND (reference sequence). The CDR3 has 14 amino acids. The CDR3 DNA reads TGTGCCAGTACCAGGACAGGGGGCAGAGATACGCAGTATTTT. Amino acid sequence: CASTRTGGRDTQYF.

This chain uses TRBV14 with TRBJ1-2, with D possibly being TRBD1 (6 bases). V shed 4 bases and J shed 4 bases, with 19 bases lying between them. CDR1 and CDR2 (germline): SGHDN, FVKESK. This CDR3 has 16 residues. The CDR3 sequence: CASSPVPGVLSYGYTF. CDR3 nucleotides: TGTGCCAGCAGCCCAGTGCCAGGGGTATTATCCTATGGCTACACCTTC. The full variable domain, in which reference TRBV14 and TRBJ1-2 provide the parts outside the CDR3, is EAGVTQFPSHSVIEKGQTVTLRCDPISGHDNLYWYRRVMGKEIKFLLHFVKESKQDESGMPNNRFLAERTGGTYSTLKVQPAELEDSGVYFCASSPVPGVLSYGYTFGSGTRLTVV.

The CDR3 DNA sequence: TGTGCCAGCAGTGTGGGGGCCCATAGCACAGATACGCAGTATTTT. This gives the protein CASSVGAHSTDTQYF. The rearrangement uses TRBV2 and TRBJ2-3; D may be TRBD1 (6 bases). This CDR3 has 15 residues. Per the germline V gene, CDR1 is SNHLY and CDR2 is FYNNEI. V was shortened by 4 bases and J by 0 bases, with 11 bases between the two germline ends.

The chain links TRBV19 to TRBJ2-5; tentatively, D is TRBD2 (6 bases). V gave up 4 bases and J gave up 11 bases, with 20 bases separating them. CDR1 is LNHDA, CDR2 SQIVND, per germline (reference sequence). The CDR3 runs to 14 residues. CDR3 sequence (DNA): TGTGCCAGTAGTAGGAGGGGTGGAGTGGAGGAGCAGTACTTC. Its protein is CASSRRGGVEEQYF.

This clone was counted between two and nine times. The rearrangement links TRBV30 to TRBJ1-1, with unresolved D. CDR3 length: 13 residues. From germline, CDR1 is GTSNPN and CDR2 SVGIG (reference sequence). Trimming shortened V by 1 base and J by 0 bases, and 6 bases separated the two germline ends. The CDR3 sequence is CAWSAEMNTEAFF. The CDR3 DNA is TGTGCCTGGAGTGCAGAGATGAACACTGAAGCTTTCTTT.